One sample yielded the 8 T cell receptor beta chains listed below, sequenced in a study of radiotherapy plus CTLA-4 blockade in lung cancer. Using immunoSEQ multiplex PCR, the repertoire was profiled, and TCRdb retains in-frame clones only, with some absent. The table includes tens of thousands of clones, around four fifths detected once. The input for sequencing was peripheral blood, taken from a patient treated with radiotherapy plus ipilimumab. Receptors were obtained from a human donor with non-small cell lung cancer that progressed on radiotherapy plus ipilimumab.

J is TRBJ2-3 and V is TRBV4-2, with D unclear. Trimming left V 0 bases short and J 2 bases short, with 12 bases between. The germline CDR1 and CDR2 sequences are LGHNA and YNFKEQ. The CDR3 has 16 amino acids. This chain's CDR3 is CASSQDVAAPTDTQYF. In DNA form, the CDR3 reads TGTGCCAGCAGCCAAGATGTGGCGGCCCCCACAGATACGCAGTATTTT.

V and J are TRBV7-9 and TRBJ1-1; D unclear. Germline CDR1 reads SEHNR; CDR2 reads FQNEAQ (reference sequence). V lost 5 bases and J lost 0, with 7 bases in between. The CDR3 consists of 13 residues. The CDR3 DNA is TGTGCCAGCAGCCAGGACGTGAACACTGAAGCTTTCTTT. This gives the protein CASSQDVNTEAFF.

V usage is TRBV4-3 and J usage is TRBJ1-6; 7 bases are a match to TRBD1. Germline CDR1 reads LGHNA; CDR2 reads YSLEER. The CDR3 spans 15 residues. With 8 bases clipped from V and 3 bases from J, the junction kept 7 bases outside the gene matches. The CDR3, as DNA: TGCGCCAGCGGTCAAGGGACAGACTATAATTCACCCCTCCACTTT. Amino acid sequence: CASGQGTDYNSPLHF.

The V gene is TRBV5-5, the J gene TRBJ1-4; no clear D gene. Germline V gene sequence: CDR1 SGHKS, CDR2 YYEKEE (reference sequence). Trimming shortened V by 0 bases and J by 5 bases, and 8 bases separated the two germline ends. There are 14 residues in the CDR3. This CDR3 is CASSLGDGNEKLFF. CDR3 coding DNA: TGTGCCAGCAGCTTGGGGGATGGGAATGAAAAACTGTTTTTT.

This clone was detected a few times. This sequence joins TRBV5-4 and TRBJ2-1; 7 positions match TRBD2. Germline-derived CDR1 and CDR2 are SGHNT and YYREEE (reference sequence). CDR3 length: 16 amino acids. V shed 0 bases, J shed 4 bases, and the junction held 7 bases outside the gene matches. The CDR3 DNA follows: TGTGCCAGCAGCTTGGTTGGTAGCGGGCTATACAATGAGCAGTTCTTC. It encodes CASSLVGSGLYNEQFF. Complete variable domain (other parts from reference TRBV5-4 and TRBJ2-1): ETGVTQSPTHLIKTRGQQVTLRCSSQSGHNTVSWYQQALGQGPQFIFQYYREEENGRGNFPPRFSGLQFPNYSSELNVNALELDDSALYLCASSLVGSGLYNEQFFGPGTRLTVL.

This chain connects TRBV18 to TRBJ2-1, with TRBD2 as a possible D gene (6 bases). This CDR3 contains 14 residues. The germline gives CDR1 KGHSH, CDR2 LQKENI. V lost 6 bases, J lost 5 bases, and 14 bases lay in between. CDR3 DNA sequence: TGTGCCAGCTCGCGGGACCGTGGGAACAATGAGCAGTTCTTC. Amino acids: CASSRDRGNNEQFF.

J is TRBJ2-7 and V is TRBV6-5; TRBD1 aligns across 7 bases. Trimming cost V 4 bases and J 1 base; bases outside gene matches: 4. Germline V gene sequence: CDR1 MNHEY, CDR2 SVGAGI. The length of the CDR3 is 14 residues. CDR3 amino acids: CASSSRDSSYEQYF. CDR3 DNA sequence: TGTGCCAGCAGTTCCCGGGACAGTTCCTACGAGCAGTACTTC.

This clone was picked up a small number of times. CDR3 loop: CASSAQLAGHGAQYF. The CDR3 DNA sequence: TGTGCCAGCAGTGCCCAACTAGCGGGTCACGGGGCCCAGTACTTC. This chain links TRBV25-1 with TRBJ2-5; 9 nucleotides line up with TRBD2. V was clipped by 4 bases and J by 9 bases; unmatched bases: 12. From germline, CDR1 is MGHDK and CDR2 SYGVNS. The CDR3 has 15 residues.